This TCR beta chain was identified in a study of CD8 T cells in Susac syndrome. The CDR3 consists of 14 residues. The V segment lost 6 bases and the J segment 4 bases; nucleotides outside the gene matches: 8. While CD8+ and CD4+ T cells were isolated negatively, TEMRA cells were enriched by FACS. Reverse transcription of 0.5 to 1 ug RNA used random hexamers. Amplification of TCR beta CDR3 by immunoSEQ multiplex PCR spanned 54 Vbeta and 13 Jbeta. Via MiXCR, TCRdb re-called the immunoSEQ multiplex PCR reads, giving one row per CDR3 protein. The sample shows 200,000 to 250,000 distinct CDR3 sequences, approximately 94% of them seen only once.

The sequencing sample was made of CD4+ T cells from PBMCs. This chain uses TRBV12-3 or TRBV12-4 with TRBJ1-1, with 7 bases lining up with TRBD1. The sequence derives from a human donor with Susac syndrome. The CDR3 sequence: CASRPQGRSTEAFF. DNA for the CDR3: TGTGCCAGCAGGCCACAGGGGAGGAGCACTGAAGCTTTCTTT.